These T cell receptor beta chains were read from a single sample in a study of T cell repertoires in cytomegalovirus infection. TCRdb reprocessed the reads via MiXCR and lists one record per CDR3 protein. Counted here are approximately 110,000 distinct CDR3 sequences, roughly 32% occurring once; the ten biggest clones make up about 54%. Their specific antigens are unknown. Sample: CD8+ T cells from cultured PBMCs, taken from culture after CMV antigen stimulation. Receptors were obtained from a human donor in good health (CMV status not recorded). Some clones in this sample may be carry-over from other donors' samples. Each CDR3 is given with its conserved first and last residue. D genes are given only for firm matches. The size entry is marked missing in some rows and otherwise reads once, few, many or a size class.

d_call	clone_size	v_call	j_call	cdr3_aa
NA	NA	TRBV7-2	TRBJ2-1	CASSLQKYNEQFF
NA	NA	TRBV2	TRBJ1-1	CASSVPGGRATEAFF
NA	NA	TRBV19	TRBJ1-6	CASSPGITSSPLHF
TRBD1	NA	TRBV7-3	TRBJ1-4	CASSFERDRADEKLFF
NA	few	TRBV7-6	TRBJ2-5	CASVPRGFEETQYF
NA	NA	TRBV7-2	TRBJ2-7	CASSLGADSYEQYF
TRBD1	NA	TRBV10-3	TRBJ2-2	CAISERGQLNTGELFF
NA	NA	TRBV27	TRBJ2-3	CASSLSRRGLRTDTQYF
NA	NA	TRBV4-2	TRBJ1-2	CASSQGRAAREYGYTF
TRBD1	NA	TRBV5-1	TRBJ2-7	CASSLERTGPYEQYF
NA	few	TRBV29-1	TRBJ1-1	CSGGRNTEAFF